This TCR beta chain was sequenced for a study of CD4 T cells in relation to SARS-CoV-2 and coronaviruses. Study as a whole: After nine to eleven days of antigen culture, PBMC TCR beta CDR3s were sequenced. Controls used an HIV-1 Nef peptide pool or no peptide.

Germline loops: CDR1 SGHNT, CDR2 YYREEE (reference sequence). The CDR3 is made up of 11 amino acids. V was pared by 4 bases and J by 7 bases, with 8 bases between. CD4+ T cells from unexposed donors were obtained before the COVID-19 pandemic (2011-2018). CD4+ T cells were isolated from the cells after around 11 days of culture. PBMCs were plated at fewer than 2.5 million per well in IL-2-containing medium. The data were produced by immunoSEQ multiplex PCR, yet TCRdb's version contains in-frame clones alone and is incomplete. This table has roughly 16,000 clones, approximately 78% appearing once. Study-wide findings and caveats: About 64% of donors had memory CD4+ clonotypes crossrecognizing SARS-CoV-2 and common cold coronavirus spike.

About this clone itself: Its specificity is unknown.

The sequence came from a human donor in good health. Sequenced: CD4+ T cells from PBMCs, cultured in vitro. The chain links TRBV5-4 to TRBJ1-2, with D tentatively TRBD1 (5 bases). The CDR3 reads CASSGGTGYTF. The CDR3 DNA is TGTGCCAGCAGCGGAGGGACTGGCTACACCTTC.